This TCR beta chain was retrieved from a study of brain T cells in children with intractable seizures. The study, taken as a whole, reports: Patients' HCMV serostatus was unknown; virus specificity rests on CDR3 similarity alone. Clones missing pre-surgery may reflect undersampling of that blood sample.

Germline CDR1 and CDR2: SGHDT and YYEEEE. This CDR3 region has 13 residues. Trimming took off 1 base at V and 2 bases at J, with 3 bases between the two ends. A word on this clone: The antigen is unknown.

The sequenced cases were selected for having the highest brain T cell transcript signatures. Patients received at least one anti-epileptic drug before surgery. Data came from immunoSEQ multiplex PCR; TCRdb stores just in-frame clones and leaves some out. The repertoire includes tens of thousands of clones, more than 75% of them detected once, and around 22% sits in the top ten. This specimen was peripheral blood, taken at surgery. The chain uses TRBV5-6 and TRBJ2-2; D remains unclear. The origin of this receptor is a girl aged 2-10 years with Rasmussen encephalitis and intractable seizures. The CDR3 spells CASSLHNTGELFF. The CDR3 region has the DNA TGTGCCAGCAGCTTGCATAACACCGGGGAGCTGTTTTTT.